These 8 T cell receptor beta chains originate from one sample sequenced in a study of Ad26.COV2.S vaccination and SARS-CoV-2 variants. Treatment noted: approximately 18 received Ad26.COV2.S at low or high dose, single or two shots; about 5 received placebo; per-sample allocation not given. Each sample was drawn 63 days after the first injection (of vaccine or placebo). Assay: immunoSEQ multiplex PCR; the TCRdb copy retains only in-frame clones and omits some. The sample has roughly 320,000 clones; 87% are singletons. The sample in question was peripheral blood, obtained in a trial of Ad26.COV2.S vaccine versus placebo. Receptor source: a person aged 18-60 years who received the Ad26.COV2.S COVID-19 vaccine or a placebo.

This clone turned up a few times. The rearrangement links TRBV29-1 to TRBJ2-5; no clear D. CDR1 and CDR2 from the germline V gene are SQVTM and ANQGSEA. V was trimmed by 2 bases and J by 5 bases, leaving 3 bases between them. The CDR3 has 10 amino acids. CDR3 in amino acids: CSVETETQYF. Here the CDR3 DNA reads TGCAGCGTTGAAACGGAGACCCAGTACTTC.

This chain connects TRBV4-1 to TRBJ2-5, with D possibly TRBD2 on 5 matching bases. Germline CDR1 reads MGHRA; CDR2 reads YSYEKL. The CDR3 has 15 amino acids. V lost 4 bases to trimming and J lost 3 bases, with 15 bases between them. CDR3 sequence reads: CASSPLPGSKETQYF. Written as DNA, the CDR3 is TGCGCCAGCAGCCCTCTCCCGGGATCGAAAGAGACCCAGTACTTC.

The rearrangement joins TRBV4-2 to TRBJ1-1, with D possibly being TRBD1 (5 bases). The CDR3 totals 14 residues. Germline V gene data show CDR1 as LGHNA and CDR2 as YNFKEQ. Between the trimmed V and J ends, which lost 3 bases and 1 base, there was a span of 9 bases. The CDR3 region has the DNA TGTGCCAGCAGCCAGAGCACAGGGAACACTGAAGCTTTCTTT. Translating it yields CASSQSTGNTEAFF.

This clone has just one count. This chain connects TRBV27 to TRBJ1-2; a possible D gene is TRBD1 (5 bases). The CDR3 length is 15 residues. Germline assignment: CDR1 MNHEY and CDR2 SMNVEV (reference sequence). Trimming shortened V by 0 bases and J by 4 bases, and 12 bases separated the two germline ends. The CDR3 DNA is TGTGCCAGCAGTTTATCCTTCGGGACGGGCTATGGCTACACCTTC. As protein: CASSLSFGTGYGYTF.

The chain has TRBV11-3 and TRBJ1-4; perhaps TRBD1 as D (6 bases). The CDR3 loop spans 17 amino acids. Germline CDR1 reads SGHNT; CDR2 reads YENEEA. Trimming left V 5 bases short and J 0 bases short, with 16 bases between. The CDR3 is CASSPHGTTSTNEKLFF. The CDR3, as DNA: TGTGCCAGCAGCCCCCATGGGACAACCTCAACTAATGAAAAACTGTTTTTT.

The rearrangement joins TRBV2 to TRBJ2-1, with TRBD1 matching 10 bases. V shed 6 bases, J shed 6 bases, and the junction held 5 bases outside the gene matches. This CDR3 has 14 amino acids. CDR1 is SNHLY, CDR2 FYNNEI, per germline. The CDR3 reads CASRNRQGANEQFF. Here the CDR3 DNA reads TGTGCCAGCAGGAACCGACAGGGGGCCAATGAGCAGTTCTTC.

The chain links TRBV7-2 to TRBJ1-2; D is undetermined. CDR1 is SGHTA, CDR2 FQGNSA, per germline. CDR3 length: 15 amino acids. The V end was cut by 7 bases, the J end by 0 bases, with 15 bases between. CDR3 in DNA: TGTGCCAGCACCCCCCCCCGGGGTGCTAACTATGGCTACACCTTC. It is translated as CASTPPRGANYGYTF.

DNA for the CDR3: TGTGCCTGGAGTGGGTACGGGACAGCTCATAATTCACCCCTCCACTTT. As protein: CAWSGYGTAHNSPLHF. The rearrangement links TRBV30 to TRBJ1-6; 7 bases are a match to TRBD1. This CDR3 region has 16 residues. The germline CDR1 and CDR2 sequences are GTSNPN and SVGIG (reference sequence). The ends lost 1 base at V and 5 bases at J; junction bases unmatched: 8.